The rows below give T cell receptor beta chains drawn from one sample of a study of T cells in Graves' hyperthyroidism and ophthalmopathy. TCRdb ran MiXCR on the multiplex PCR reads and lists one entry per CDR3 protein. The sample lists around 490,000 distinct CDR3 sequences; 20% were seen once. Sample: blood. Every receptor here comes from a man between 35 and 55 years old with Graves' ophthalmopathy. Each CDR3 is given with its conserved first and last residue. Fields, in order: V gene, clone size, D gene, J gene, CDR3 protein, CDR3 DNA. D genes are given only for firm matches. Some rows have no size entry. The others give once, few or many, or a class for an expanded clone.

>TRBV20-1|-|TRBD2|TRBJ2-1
CSARDELRENSYNEQFF
TGCAGTGCTAGAGATGAATTGCGGGAGAATTCCTACAATGAGCAGTTCTTC
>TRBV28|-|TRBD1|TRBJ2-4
CASSPPGQGTKNIQYF
TGTGCCAGCAGCCCTCCGGGACAGGGAACCAAAAACATTCAGTACTTC
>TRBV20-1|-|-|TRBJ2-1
CSARIGRINEQFF
TGCAGTGCTAGAATAGGACGGATCAATGAGCAGTTCTTC
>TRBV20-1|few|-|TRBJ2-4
CSVQGISGKNIQYF
TGCAGTGTTCAGGGGATTTCGGGCAAAAACATTCAGTACTTC
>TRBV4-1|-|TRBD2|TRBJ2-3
CASSQDKAAGGPRDTQYF
TGCGCCAGCAGCCAAGATAAGGCAGCGGGAGGGCCAAGGGATACGCAGTATTTT
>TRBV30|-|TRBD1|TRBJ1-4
CASTPIDRDNEKLFF
TGTGCCTCAACCCCCATCGACAGGGATAATGAAAAACTGTTTTTT
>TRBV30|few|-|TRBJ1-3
CAWSPTPLTTIYF
TGTGCCTGGAGTCCAACCCCCTTAACCACCATATATTTT
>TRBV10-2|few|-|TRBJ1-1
CASTNRASDTEAFF
TGCGCCAGCACCAACCGCGCCTCGGACACTGAAGCTTTCTTT
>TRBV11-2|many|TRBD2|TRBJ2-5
CASSSLGGLAGVAGETQYF
TGTGCCAGCAGCTCCCTAGGCGGACTAGCGGGAGTGGCGGGAGAGACCCAGTACTTC
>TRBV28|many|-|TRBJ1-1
CASSLNRVAAFF
TGTGCCAGCAGTCTCAACAGGGTTGCGGCTTTCTTT
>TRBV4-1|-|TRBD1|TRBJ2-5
CASSLQGAPGTQYF
TGCGCCAGCAGCCTCCAGGGGGCGCCAGGGACCCAGTACTTC
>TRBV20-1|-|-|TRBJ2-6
CSASGVSGANVLTF
TGCAGTGCTAGCGGGGTCTCTGGGGCCAACGTCCTGACTTTC
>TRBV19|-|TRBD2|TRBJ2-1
CASSISGLAYNEQFF
TGTGCCAGTAGTATCTCGGGACTAGCCTACAATGAGCAGTTCTTC
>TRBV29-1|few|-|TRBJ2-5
CSVDRDIEETQYF
TGCAGCGTTGATCGGGACATTGAAGAGACCCAGTACTTC
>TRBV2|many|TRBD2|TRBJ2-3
CASSETRGVADTQYF
TGTGCCAGCAGTGAGACGCGGGGGGTTGCAGATACGCAGTATTTT
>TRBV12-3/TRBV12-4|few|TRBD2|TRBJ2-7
CASSPAGLAGYEQYF
TGTGCCAGCAGTCCCGCGGGACTAGCGGGCTACGAGCAGTACTTC
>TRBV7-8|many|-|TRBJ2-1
CASSGGRGAPEQFF
TGTGCCAGCAGCGGAGGGCGGGGAGCCCCTGAGCAGTTCTTC
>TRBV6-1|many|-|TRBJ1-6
CASSPPGVPLHF
TGTGCCAGCTCACCCCCAGGGGTACCCCTCCACTTT
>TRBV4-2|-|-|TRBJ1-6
CASGKNNSPLHF
TGTGCCAGCGGAAAGAATAATTCACCCCTCCACTTT
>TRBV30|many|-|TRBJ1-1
CAWTTLGGGTEAFF
TGTGCCTGGACCACTTTGGGGGGAGGCACTGAAGCTTTCTTT
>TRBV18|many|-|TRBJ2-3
CASSRTQDSTDTQYF
TGTGCCAGCTCAAGGACGCAGGACTCCACAGATACGCAGTATTTT
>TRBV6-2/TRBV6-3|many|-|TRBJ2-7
CASSRDGWAYEQYF
TGTGCCAGCAGTCGGGACGGATGGGCCTACGAGCAGTACTTC
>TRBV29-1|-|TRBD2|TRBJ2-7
CSVTTWTSESSYEQYF
TGCAGCGTAACAACTTGGACTAGCGAAAGCTCCTACGAGCAGTACTTC
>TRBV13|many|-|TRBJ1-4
CASKIGGEEKLFF
TGTGCCAGCAAGATCGGTGGGGAAGAAAAACTGTTTTTT
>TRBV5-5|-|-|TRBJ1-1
CASSFSIDTEAFF
TGTGCCAGCAGCTTCTCAATTGACACTGAAGCTTTCTTT
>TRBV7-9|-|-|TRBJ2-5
CASSLAGGMETQYF
TGTGCCAGCAGCTTAGCGGGGGGCATGGAGACCCAGTACTTC
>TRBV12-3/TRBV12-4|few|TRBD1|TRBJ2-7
CASSLITGGTYEQYF
TGTGCCAGCAGTTTAATAACAGGGGGTACCTACGAGCAGTACTTC
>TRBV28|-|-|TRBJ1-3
CASSFGWTRGGNTIYF
TGTGCCAGCAGTTTCGGGTGGACGCGTGGGGGAAACACCATATATTTT
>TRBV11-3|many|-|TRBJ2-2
CASSLGGAGNTGELFF
TGTGCCAGCAGCTTAGGAGGAGCGGGGAACACCGGGGAGCTGTTTTTT
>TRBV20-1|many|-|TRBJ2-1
CSGGGSDYRSYNEQFF
TGCAGTGGAGGGGGTAGCGATTATCGCTCCTACAATGAGCAGTTCTTC
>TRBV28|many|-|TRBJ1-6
CASSLWGGDSPLHF
TGTGCCAGCAGTTTATGGGGTGGGGATTCACCCCTCCACTTT
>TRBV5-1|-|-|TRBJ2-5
CASSLPSGVIQETQYF
TGCGCCAGCAGCTTACCCTCCGGGGTAATCCAAGAGACCCAGTACTTC
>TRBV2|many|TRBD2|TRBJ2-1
CASSALTSVGEQFF
TGTGCCAGCAGTGCACTGACTAGCGTAGGAGAGCAGTTCTTC
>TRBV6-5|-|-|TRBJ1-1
CASSSGSRGTEAFF
TGTGCCAGCAGTTCAGGGTCTCGGGGCACTGAAGCTTTCTTT
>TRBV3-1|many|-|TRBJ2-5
CASSRKVPGGETQYF
TGTGCCAGCAGCCGCAAGGTCCCAGGAGGAGAGACCCAGTACTTC
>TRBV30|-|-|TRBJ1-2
CAWTVGWDGYTF
TGTGCCTGGACTGTCGGCTGGGATGGCTACACCTTC
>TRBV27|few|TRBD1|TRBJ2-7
CASKRDRGYTYEQYF
TGTGCCAGCAAAAGGGACAGGGGCTACACCTACGAGCAGTACTTC
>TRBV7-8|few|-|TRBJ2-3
CASSLGREGTNTQYF
TGTGCCAGCAGCTTGGGCCGCGAGGGGACGAATACGCAGTATTTT
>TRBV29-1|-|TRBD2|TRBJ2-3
CSVEDWVLAGVKDTQYF
TGCAGCGTTGAAGATTGGGTACTAGCGGGAGTTAAAGATACGCAGTATTTT
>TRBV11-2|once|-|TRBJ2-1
CASSLGPPEQFF
TGTGCCAGCAGCTTAGGACCCCCTGAGCAGTTCTTC
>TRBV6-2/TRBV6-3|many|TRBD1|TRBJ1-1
CASSYPDRGRMNTEAFF
TGTGCCAGCAGCTATCCGGACAGGGGCCGCATGAACACTGAAGCTTTCTTT
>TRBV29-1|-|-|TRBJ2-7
CSVETGTSYEQYF
TGCAGCGTTGAAACTGGTACCTCCTACGAGCAGTACTTC
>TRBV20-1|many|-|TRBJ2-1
CSAPTPLSGNEQFF
TGCAGTGCTCCGACCCCTCTTAGCGGCAATGAGCAGTTCTTC
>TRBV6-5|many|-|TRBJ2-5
CASSYVILETQYF
TGTGCCAGCAGTTACGTGATTCTGGAGACCCAGTACTTC
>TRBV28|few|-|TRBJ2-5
CASSLGARSQETQYF
TGTGCCAGCAGTTTAGGGGCCAGATCGCAAGAGACCCAGTACTTC
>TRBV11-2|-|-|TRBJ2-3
CASSLGKRGVSSTDTQYF
TGTGCCAGCAGCTTAGGGAAGAGGGGTGTCTCTAGCACAGATACGCAGTATTTT